This T cell receptor beta chain was sequenced for a study of T cells in women clearing cervical HPV infection. About the research overall: Case blood drawn at lesion detection; control blood after infection cleared. General study findings and limits: Cases carried less TRBV6-7 than controls: 0.11% versus 0.16%. Richness plus V gene abundances separated cases from controls with AUC around 0.8.

The CDR3 runs to 15 residues. Germline loops: CDR1 MNHEY, CDR2 SVGEGT. V lost 7 bases and J 6 bases, leaving 21 bases between the germline ends. immunoSEQ multiplex PCR used an average of 1200 ng genomic DNA. Clones were sequenced by immunoSEQ multiplex PCR, and TCRdb holds only the in-frame ones, with some missing. The sample spans 15,000 to 20,000 clones; the ten largest clones claim about 17%. Regarding this clone: Its antigen remains unidentified. The CDR3 extends 3 residues past the end of the read, so its final part is completed from the germline J gene.

The V gene is TRBV6-2 or TRBV6-3, the J gene TRBJ1-1; a weak D match, TRBD1 (5 bases). The clonotype comes from a woman aged 18-69 years with a cervical HPV16 infection that either progressed to CIN3+ or cleared (not recorded which). Sample: blood buffy coat. This CDR3 reads CASNPGGATQAEAFF. Incomplete CDR3 DNA: TGTGCCAGCAACCCGGGAGGGGCGACGCAGGCTGAA.